One and the same sample provided the 18 T cell receptor beta chains below, sequenced in a study of blood T cell repertoires in COVID-19. Libraries were prepared by immunoSEQ multiplex PCR; TCRdb keeps only in-frame clonotypes and omits some of them. The data show fewer than 350,000 clones, with approximately 91% seen just once and about 9.9% held by the top ten. Material: PBMCs or T cells enriched from blood (not recorded which). The origin of the receptors is a middle-aged woman who had recovered from COVID-19.

V is TRBV4-2 and J is TRBJ2-1; TRBD2 agrees at 7 bases. Trimming took 4 bases from V and 3 from J; bases not matched to a gene: 6. The CDR3 sequence is 15 residues long. CDR1 is LGHNA, CDR2 YNFKEQ, per germline. As DNA, the CDR3 is TGTGCCAGCAGCCCTAAGCGGGATGGCTACAATGAGCAGTTCTTC. It codes for CASSPKRDGYNEQFF.

The rearrangement joins TRBV29-1 to TRBJ2-3; 7 nucleotides line up with TRBD1. The germline V gene encodes CDR1 SQVTM and CDR2 ANQGSEA. V lost 6 bases and J lost 6; bases outside the gene matches: 9. The CDR3 runs to 13 residues. CDR3 region: CSVPFQQGDTQYF. The CDR3 bases are TGCAGCGTCCCCTTTCAACAGGGGGATACGCAGTATTTT.

This clone was seen once. This chain links TRBV7-2 with TRBJ2-1, with TRBD2 identical over 13 bases. The CDR3 runs 15 residues. Per the germline V gene, CDR1 is SGHTA and CDR2 is FQGNSA. Trimming cost V 3 bases and J 5 bases; bases outside gene matches: 1. For the CDR3, the DNA is TGTGCCAGCAGCTTTGGACTAGCGGGGGACAATGAGCAGTTCTTC. This translates into CASSFGLAGDNEQFF.

This sequence joins TRBV18 and TRBJ2-1, with 7 bases fitting TRBD1. This CDR3 region has 17 residues. Trimming removed 0 bases from V and 4 bases from J; junction bases left unmatched: 9. From germline, CDR1 is KGHSH and CDR2 LQKENI. The CDR3 protein is CASSPPEQGVWYNEQFF. The CDR3 DNA reads TGTGCCAGCTCACCACCGGAGCAGGGGGTTTGGTACAATGAGCAGTTCTTC.

The V and J genes are TRBV4-2 and TRBJ2-3; 11 bases fit TRBD2. The ends lost 0 bases at V and 2 bases at J; junction bases unmatched: 7. This CDR3 is 18 amino acids long. CDR1 is LGHNA and CDR2 is YNFKEQ in the germline V gene. The CDR3 loop reads CASSQDQRLAGFTDTQYF. CDR3 bases: TGTGCCAGCAGCCAAGACCAGAGACTAGCGGGATTCACAGATACGCAGTATTTT.

CDR3 sequence (DNA): TGTGCCAGTAGTCCCTTGGGCGGGGGGGGAAGTACGCAGTATTTT. This codes for CASSPLGGGGSTQYF. V usage is TRBV19 and J usage is TRBJ2-3; 9 nucleotides match TRBD2. The germline CDR1 and CDR2 sequences are LNHDA and SQIVND (reference sequence). Losses at the gene ends were 5 bases for V and 8 bases for J; bases not matched to a gene: 11. The CDR3 is made up of 15 amino acids.

V usage is TRBV6-4 and J usage is TRBJ2-1, with TRBD2 matching 9 bases. This CDR3 comprises 15 residues. J lost 3 bases, V lost 3 bases, and 3 bases had no gene match. Germline CDR1 reads MRHNA; CDR2 reads SNTAGT. The CDR3 nucleotides are TGTGCCAGCAGTGAATCTAGCGGGATCTACAATGAGCAGTTCTTC. Its translation is CASSESSGIYNEQFF.

The chain links TRBV29-1 to TRBJ2-7; 9 bases are a match to TRBD1. Trimming cost V 6 bases and J 3 bases; bases outside gene matches: 9. This CDR3 region has 14 residues. Per the germline V gene, CDR1 is SQVTM and CDR2 is ANQGSEA. The CDR3 coding sequence is TGCAGCGTGGAGGACAGGGGCGAGGGCTACGAGCAGTACTTC. Translated, it gives CSVEDRGEGYEQYF.

This clone was seen only a few times. V usage is TRBV13 and J usage is TRBJ2-1; TRBD1 matches 8 bases. Germline V gene data show CDR1 as PRHDT and CDR2 as FYEKMQ (reference sequence). V lost 3 bases, J lost 5 bases, and 3 bases stayed unmatched. This CDR3 is 14 amino acids long. CDR3 sequence (DNA): TGTGCCAGCAGCTTGACAGGGGAAAACAATGAGCAGTTCTTC. Translated, it gives CASSLTGENNEQFF.

The rearrangement joins TRBV27 to TRBJ2-7; no reliable D call. The CDR3 totals 13 residues. Trimming took off 1 base at V and 5 bases at J, with 9 bases between the two ends. The germline V gene has CDR1 MNHEY and CDR2 SMNVEV (reference sequence). CDR3 sequence (DNA): TGTGCCAGCAGTTTATATCGACATGACGAGCAGTACTTC. The encoded protein is CASSLYRHDEQYF.

This clone was counted once. The V gene is TRBV4-3, the J gene TRBJ2-3; 9 bases line up with TRBD1. Germline values: CDR1 LGHNA, CDR2 YSLEER. The V segment lost 1 base and the J segment 6 bases; nucleotides outside the gene matches: 5. CDR3 length equals 15 residues. In DNA, the CDR3 is TGCGCCAGCAGCCAAGGGACAGGGGCGGGGGATACGCAGTATTTT. The encoded protein is CASSQGTGAGDTQYF.

This chain uses TRBV10-1 with TRBJ2-7; TRBD1 might be the D (6 bases). The CDR3 has 17 residues. The germline V and J ends were trimmed by 0 bases and 2 bases, with 17 bases remaining between them. The germline gives CDR1 WNHNN, CDR2 SYGVQD (reference sequence). The CDR3 DNA sequence: TGCGCCAGCAGTGAGTCGAAGTCGGGGACAAGAGCCTACGAGCAGTACTTC. This gives the protein CASSESKSGTRAYEQYF.

To note about this clone: Other DNA sequences in this sample translate to the same CDR3. The chain carries TRBV21-1 and TRBJ2-7; the D call TRBD1 from the table was never checked on the DNA. TRBV21-1 is shown as a pseudogene. This CDR3 region has 12 residues. The CDR3 coding sequence is TGTGCCAGCAGCAAAGAGGGGGACGAGCAGTACTTC. Amino acid sequence: CASSKEGDEQYF.

This clone was detected only once. This chain joins TRBV5-6 and TRBJ2-1; 9 nucleotides align to TRBD2. The CDR3 covers 15 residues. Germline V gene data show CDR1 as SGHDT and CDR2 as YYEEEE. J was trimmed by 5 bases and V by 1 base; bases with no gene match: 4. Here the CDR3 DNA reads TGTGCCAGCAGCTTGTTAAGCGGGGGGAACAATGAGCAGTTCTTC. This gives the protein CASSLLSGGNNEQFF.

This rearrangement joins TRBV24-1 to TRBJ2-7; the match to TRBD1 covers 8 bases. V dropped 5 bases and J dropped 3; count of bases not matched to a gene: 14. Per germline, CDR1 KGHDR and CDR2 SFDVKD. The CDR3 length is 17 residues. The CDR3 DNA sequence: TGTGCCACCAGTGCTAGGGTGACAGGGGTGAGGGACTACGAGCAGTACTTC. Its protein product is CATSARVTGVRDYEQYF.

CDR3: CASSQDVGQPYGYTF. CDR3 in DNA: TGTGCCAGCAGCCAAGACGTAGGACAGCCCTATGGCTACACCTTC. The chain has TRBV3-1 (or the pseudogene TRBV3-2) and TRBJ1-2, with D perhaps TRBD1 (6 bases). Germline loops: CDR1 LGHDT, CDR2 YNNKEL (reference sequence). The CDR3 has 15 amino acids. The V end lost 0 bases, the J end lost 4 bases, and 12 bases lay between the germline ends.

V is TRBV5-1 and J is TRBJ1-2; no firm D call. Germline V CDR1 and CDR2: SGHRS, YFSETQ. The ends were cut back, 4 bases at V and 6 bases at J, with 13 bases in the middle. The CDR3 is 13 amino acids. The CDR3 region is CASSPTRYDGYTF. CDR3 DNA sequence: TGCGCCAGCAGCCCAACCCGCTACGATGGCTACACCTTC. Full variable domain (rest looked up from reference TRBV5-1 and TRBJ1-2): KAGVTQTPRYLIKTRGQQVTLSCSPISGHRSVSWYQQTPGQGLQFLFEYFSETQRNKGNFPGRFSGRQFSNSRSEMNVSTLELGDSALYLCASSPTRYDGYTFGSGTRLTVV.

The gene calls are TRBV6-5 and TRBJ1-5, with D maybe TRBD1 (5 bases). This CDR3 has 16 residues. V was pared by 4 bases and J by 1 base, with 14 bases between. Germline V lookup: CDR1 MNHEY, CDR2 SVGAGI. The CDR3 DNA reads as TGTGCCAGCAGTTTCCGGGCAGGGCCAAGCAATCAGCCCCAGCATTTT. Protein sequence: CASSFRAGPSNQPQHF.